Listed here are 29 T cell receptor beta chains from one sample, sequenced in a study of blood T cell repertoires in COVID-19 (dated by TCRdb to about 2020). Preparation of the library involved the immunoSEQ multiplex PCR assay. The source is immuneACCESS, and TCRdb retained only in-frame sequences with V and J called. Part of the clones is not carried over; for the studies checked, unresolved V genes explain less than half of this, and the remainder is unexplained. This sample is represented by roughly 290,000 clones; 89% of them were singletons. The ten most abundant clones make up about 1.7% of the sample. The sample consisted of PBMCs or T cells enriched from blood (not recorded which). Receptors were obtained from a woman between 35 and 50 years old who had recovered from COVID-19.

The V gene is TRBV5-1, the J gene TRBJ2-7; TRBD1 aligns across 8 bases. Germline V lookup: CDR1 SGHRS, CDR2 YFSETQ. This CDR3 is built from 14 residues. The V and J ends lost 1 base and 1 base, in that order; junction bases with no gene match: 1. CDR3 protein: CASSLWDRSYEQYF. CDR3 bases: TGCGCCAGCAGCTTGTGGGACAGGTCCTACGAGCAGTACTTC.

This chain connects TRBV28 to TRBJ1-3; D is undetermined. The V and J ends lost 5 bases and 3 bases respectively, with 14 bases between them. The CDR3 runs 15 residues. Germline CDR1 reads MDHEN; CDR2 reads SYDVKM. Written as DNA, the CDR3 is TGTGCCAGCAGTCCCCCCGCGGGGTTTGGAAACACCATATATTTT. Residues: CASSPPAGFGNTIYF.

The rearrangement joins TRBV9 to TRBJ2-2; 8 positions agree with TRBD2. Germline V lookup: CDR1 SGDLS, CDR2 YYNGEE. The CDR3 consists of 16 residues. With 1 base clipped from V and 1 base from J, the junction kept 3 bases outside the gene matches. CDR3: CASSVTAGGNTGELFF. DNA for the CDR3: TGTGCCAGCAGCGTAACGGCGGGAGGGAACACCGGGGAGCTGTTTTTT. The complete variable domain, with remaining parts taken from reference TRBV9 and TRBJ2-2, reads DSGVTQTPKHLITATGQRVTLRCSPRSGDLSVYWYQQSLDQGLQFLIQYYNGEERAKGNILERFSAQQFPDLHSELNLSSLELGDSALYFCASSVTAGGNTGELFFGEGSRLTVL.

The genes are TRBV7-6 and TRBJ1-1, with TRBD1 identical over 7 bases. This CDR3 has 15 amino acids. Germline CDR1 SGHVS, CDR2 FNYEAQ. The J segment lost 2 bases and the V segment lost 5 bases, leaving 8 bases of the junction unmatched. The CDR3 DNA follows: TGTGCCAGCAGCGGAGAACAGGGGATAAACACTGAAGCTTTCTTT. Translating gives CASSGEQGINTEAFF.

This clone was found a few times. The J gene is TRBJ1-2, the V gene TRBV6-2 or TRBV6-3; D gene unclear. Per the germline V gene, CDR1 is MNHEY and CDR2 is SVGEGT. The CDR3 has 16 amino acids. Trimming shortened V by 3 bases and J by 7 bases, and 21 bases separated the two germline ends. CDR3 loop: CASSYWRMAASGGYTF. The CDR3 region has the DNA TGTGCCAGCAGTTATTGGAGGATGGCAGCTTCGGGTGGCTACACCTTC.

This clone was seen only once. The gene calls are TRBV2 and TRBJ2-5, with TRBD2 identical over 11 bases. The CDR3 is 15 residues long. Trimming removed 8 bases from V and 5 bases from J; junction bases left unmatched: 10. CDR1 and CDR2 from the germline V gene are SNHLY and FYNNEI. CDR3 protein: CASGILAGGGETQYF. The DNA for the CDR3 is TGTGCCAGCGGAATTTTAGCGGGAGGGGGGGAGACCCAGTACTTC.

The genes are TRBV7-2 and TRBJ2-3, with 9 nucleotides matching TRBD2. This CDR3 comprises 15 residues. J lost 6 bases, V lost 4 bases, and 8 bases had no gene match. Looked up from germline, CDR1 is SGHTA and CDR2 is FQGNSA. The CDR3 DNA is TGTGCCAGCAGCTCCGGGACTAGCTACGCCGATACGCAGTATTTT. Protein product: CASSSGTSYADTQYF. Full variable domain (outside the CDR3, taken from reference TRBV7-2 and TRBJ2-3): GAGVSQSPSNKVTEKGKDVELRCDPISGHTALYWYRQSLGQGLEFLIYFQGNSAPDKSGLPSDRFSAERTGGSVSTLTIQRTQQEDSAVYLCASSSGTSYADTQYFGPGTRLTVL.

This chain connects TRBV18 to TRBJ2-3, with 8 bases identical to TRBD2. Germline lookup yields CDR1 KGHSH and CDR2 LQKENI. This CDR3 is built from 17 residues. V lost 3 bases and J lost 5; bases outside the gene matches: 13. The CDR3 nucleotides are TGTGCCAGCTCACCCCCCGGACGGGAGGGCCGGGGAGATACGCAGTATTTT. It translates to CASSPPGREGRGDTQYF. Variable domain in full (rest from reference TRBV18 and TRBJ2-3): NAGVMQNPRHLVRRRGQEARLRCSPMKGHSHVYWYRQLPEEGLKFMVYLQKENIIDESGMPKERFSAEFPKEGPSILRIQQVVRGDSAAYFCASSPPGREGRGDTQYFGPGTRLTVL.

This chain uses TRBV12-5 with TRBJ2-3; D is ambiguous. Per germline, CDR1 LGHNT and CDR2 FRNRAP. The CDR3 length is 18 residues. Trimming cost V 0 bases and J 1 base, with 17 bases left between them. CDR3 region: CASGLVRLRKLGTDTQYF. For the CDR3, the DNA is TGTGCTAGTGGTTTGGTACGTCTCCGAAAACTGGGCACAGATACGCAGTATTTT.

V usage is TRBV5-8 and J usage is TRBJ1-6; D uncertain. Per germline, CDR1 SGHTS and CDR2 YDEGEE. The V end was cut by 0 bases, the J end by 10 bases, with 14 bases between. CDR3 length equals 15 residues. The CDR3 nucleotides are TGTGCCAGCAGCTTGGCCGGGCTATCGGGGTCACCCCTCCACTTT. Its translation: CASSLAGLSGSPLHF.

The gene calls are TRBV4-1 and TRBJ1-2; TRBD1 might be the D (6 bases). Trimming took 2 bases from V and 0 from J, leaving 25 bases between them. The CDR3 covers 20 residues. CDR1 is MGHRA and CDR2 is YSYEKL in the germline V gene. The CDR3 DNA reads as TGCGCCAGCAGCCAACCATTTAGGGACATGAGAGACAGGTCTAACTATGGCTACACCTTC. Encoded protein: CASSQPFRDMRDRSNYGYTF.

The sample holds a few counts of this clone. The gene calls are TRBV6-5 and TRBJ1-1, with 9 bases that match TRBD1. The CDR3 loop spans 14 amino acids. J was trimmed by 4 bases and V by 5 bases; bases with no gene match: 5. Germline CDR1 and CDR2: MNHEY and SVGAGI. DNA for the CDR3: TGTGCCAGCAGTCTTACAGGGGGCGGCACTGAAGCTTTCTTT. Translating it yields CASSLTGGGTEAFF.

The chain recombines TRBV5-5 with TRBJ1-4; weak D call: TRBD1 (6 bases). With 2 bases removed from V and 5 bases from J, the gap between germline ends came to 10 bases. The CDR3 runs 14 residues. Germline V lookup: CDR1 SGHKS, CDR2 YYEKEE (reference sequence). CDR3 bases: TGTGCCAGCAGCTTAGACAGGCCAAATGAAAAACTGTTTTTT. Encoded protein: CASSLDRPNEKLFF.

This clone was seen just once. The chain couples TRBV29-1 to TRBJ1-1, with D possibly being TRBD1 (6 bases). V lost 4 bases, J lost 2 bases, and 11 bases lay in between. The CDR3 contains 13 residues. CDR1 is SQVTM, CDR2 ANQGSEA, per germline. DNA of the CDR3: TGCAGCGTTGGAGGACAGATAAACACTGAAGCTTTCTTT. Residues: CSVGGQINTEAFF.

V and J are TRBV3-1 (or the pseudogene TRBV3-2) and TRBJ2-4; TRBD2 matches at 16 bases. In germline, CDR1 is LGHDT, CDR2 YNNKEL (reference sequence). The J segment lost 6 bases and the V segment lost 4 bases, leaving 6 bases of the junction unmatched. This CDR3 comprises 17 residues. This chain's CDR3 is CASSRKGTSGRVNIQYF. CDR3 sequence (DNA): TGTGCCAGCAGCCGCAAGGGGACTAGCGGGAGGGTAAACATTCAGTACTTC.

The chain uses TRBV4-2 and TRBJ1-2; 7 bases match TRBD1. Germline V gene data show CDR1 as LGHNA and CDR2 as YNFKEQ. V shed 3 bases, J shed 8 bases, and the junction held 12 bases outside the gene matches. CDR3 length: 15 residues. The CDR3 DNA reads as TGTGCCAGCAGCCATCTGACAGGGCTTAGGGACGGCTACACCTTC. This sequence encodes CASSHLTGLRDGYTF.

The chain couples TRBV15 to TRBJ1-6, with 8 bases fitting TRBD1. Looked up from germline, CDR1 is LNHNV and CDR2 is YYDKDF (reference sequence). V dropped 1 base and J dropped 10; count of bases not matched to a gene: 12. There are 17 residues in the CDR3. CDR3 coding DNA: TGTGCCACCAGCAGAGTATGGGCAGGGGGCGAGGGATCACCCCTCCACTTT. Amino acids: CATSRVWAGGEGSPLHF.

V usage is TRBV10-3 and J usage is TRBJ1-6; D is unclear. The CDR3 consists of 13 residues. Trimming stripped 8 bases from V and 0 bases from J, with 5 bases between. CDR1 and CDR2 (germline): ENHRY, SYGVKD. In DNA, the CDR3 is TGTGCCATCCGGGGCTCCTATAATTCACCCCTCCACTTT. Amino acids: CAIRGSYNSPLHF.

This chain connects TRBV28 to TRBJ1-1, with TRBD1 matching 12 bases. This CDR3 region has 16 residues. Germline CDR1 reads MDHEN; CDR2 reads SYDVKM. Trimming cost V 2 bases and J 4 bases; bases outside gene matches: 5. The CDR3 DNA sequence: TGTGCCAGCAGTTTACCGGGACAGGGGGCAGGCACTGAAGCTTTCTTT. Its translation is CASSLPGQGAGTEAFF.

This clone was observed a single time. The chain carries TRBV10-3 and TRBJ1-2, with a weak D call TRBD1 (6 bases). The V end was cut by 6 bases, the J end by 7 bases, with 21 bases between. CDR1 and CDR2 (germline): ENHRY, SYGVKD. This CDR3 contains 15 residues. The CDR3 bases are TGTGCCATCAGCCGAAGTTCGGACAGCCCAGTTGGCTACACCTTC. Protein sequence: CAISRSSDSPVGYTF.

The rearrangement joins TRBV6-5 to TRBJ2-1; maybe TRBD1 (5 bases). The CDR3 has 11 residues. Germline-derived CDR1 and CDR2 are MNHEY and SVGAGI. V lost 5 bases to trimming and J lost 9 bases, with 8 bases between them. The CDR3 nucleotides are TGTGCCAGCAGTCAGGGTCCTGAGCAGTTCTTC. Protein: CASSQGPEQFF.

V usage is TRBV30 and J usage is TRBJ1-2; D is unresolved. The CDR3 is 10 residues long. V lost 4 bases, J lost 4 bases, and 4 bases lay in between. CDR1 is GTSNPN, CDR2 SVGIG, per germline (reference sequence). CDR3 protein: CAWKPYGYTF. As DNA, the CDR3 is TGTGCCTGGAAGCCCTATGGCTACACCTTC.

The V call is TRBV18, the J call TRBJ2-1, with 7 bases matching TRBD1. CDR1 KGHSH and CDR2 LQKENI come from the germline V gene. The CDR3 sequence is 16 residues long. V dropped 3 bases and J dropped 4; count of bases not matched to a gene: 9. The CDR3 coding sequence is TGTGCCAGCTCACCGGGGTCACAGGGGTCTTACAATGAGCAGTTCTTC. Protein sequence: CASSPGSQGSYNEQFF.

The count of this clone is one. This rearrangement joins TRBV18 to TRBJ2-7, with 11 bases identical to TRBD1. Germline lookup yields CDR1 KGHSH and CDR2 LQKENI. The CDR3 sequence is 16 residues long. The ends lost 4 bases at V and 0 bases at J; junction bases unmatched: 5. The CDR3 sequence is CASSQGQGAGSYEQYF. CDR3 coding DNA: TGTGCCAGCTCACAAGGACAGGGGGCAGGCTCCTACGAGCAGTACTTC.

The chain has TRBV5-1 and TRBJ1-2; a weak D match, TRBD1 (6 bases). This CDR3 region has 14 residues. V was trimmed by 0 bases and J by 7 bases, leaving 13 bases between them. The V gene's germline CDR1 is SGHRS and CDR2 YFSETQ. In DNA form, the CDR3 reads TGCGCCAGCAGCTTGGGTCAGGGGCTAGCTGGCTACACCTTC. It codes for CASSLGQGLAGYTF. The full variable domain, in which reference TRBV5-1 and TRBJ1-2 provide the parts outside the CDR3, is KAGVTQTPRYLIKTRGQQVTLSCSPISGHRSVSWYQQTPGQGLQFLFEYFSETQRNKGNFPGRFSGRQFSNSRSEMNVSTLELGDSALYLCASSLGQGLAGYTFGSGTRLTVV.

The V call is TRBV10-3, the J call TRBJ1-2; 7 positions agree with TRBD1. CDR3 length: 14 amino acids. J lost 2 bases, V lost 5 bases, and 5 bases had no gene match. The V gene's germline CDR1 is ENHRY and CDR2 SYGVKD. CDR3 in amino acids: CAISLAGGNYGYTF. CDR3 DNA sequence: TGTGCCATCAGTTTGGCAGGGGGAAACTATGGCTACACCTTC.

The CDR3 spells CATAGGGATEAFF. CDR3 DNA: TGTGCCACAGCGGGGGGGGGTGCGACTGAAGCTTTCTTT. The rearrangement uses TRBV2 and TRBJ1-1, with a possible D match to TRBD1 (5 bases). This CDR3 comprises 13 residues. The ends were cut back, 10 bases at V and 5 bases at J, with 17 bases in the middle. Germline V gene lookup returns CDR1 SNHLY and CDR2 FYNNEI.

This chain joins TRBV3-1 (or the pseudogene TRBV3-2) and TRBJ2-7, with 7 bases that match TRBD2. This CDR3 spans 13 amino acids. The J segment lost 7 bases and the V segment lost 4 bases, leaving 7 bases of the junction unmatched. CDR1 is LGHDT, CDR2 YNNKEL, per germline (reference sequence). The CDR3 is CASSRSGGSEQYF. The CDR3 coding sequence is TGTGCCAGCAGCCGCTCAGGCGGGAGTGAGCAGTACTTC.

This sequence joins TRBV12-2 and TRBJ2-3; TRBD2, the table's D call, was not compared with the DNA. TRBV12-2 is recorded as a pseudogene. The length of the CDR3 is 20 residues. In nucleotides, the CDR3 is TGTGCAAGTCGCTTAGCGACGTTGGAGACTAGCGGGGGGGCGAAAGATACGCAGTATTTT. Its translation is CASRLATLETSGGAKDTQYF.